The rows below give T cell receptor beta chains drawn from one sample of a study of cytomegalovirus exposure and HLA in healthy donors. Data came from immunoSEQ multiplex PCR; TCRdb stores just in-frame clones and leaves some out. The repertoire includes about 360,000 clones, roughly 90% of them detected once, and 0.65% to 0.95% sits in the top ten. Sequenced sample: PBMCs. Receptors were obtained from a young woman in good health and CMV-seronegative. CDR3s include the opening cysteine and the closing phenylalanine or tryptophan. Fields, in order: J gene, clone size, V gene, D gene, CDR3 protein, CDR3 DNA. The D gene is left open where the match is weak. Some rows mark clone size as missing; the rest say once, few, many or name a class of expanded clone.

J: TRBJ2-7; size: .; V: TRBV19; D: TRBD1; CDR3: CASSSSGGEQYF; DNA: TGTGCCAGTAGTAGCTCAGGGGGTGAGCAGTACTTC
J: TRBJ2-2; size: once; V: TRBV30; D: TRBD2; CDR3: CAWTYLAGFSGELFF; DNA: TGTGCCTGGACCTATCTAGCGGGATTCTCCGGGGAGCTGTTTTTT
J: TRBJ1-1; size: .; V: TRBV6-1; D: .; CDR3: CASTSGGAGGTEAFF; DNA: TGTGCCAGCACCTCGGGGGGGGCCGGGGGCACTGAAGCTTTCTTT
J: TRBJ2-1; size: .; V: TRBV11-1; D: .; CDR3: CASRGEEGPEQFF; DNA: TGTGCCAGCAGGGGGGAGGAGGGTCCTGAGCAGTTCTTC
J: TRBJ2-3; size: .; V: TRBV15; D: TRBD2; CDR3: CATSRDPSSGGADTQYF; DNA: TGTGCCACCAGCAGAGACCCATCTAGCGGGGGGGCAGATACGCAGTATTTT
J: TRBJ2-7; size: few; V: TRBV28; D: .; CDR3: CASSYLGGSSYEQYF; DNA: TGTGCCAGCAGTTATCTCGGGGGAAGCTCCTACGAGCAGTACTTC
J: TRBJ1-2; size: once; V: TRBV19; D: TRBD1; CDR3: CASSHPGQGPDYTF; DNA: TGTGCCAGTAGTCATCCGGGACAGGGTCCCGACTACACCTTC
J: TRBJ2-3; size: once; V: TRBV30; D: TRBD2; CDR3: CAWRGSRAGLTDTQYF; DNA: TGTGCCTGGAGGGGTTCACGAGCGGGGCTCACAGATACGCAGTATTTT
J: TRBJ2-1; size: once; V: TRBV18; D: TRBD2; CDR3: CASSPTSGGYNEQFF; DNA: TGTGCCAGCTCACCAACTAGCGGGGGATACAATGAGCAGTTCTTC
J: TRBJ2-1; size: .; V: TRBV9; D: .; CDR3: CASSVGGRSSYNEQFF; DNA: TGTGCCAGCAGCGTAGGGGGCAGGAGCTCCTACAATGAGCAGTTCTTC
J: TRBJ1-1; size: once; V: TRBV18; D: .; CDR3: CASSPDSSMNTEAFF; DNA: TGTGCCAGCTCACCTGACAGTTCCATGAACACTGAAGCTTTCTTT
J: TRBJ2-1; size: .; V: TRBV28; D: TRBD2; CDR3: CASSSLSGGSSYNEQFF; DNA: TGTGCCAGCAGTTCACTCAGCGGGGGAAGCTCCTACAATGAGCAGTTCTTC
J: TRBJ2-2; size: .; V: TRBV6-5; D: .; CDR3: CASSYSSFRGELFF; DNA: TGTGCCAGCAGTTACTCGTCTTTTCGTGGGGAGCTGTTTTTT
J: TRBJ2-1; size: .; V: TRBV28; D: TRBD2; CDR3: CASSFRLAGDGEQFF; DNA: TGTGCCAGCAGTTTCCGACTAGCGGGAGATGGTGAGCAGTTCTTC
J: TRBJ1-6; size: .; V: TRBV13; D: TRBD1; CDR3: CASSFGTGGVNSPLHF; DNA: TGTGCCAGCAGCTTCGGGACAGGGGGGGTAAATTCACCCCTCCACTTT
J: TRBJ2-3; size: .; V: TRBV30; D: .; CDR3: CAWTGGTQEPTDTQYF; DNA: TGTGCCTGGACTGGCGGCACCCAAGAACCCACAGATACGCAGTATTTT
J: TRBJ2-7; size: .; V: TRBV28; D: TRBD2; CDR3: CASRPTSGRAYEQYF; DNA: TGTGCCAGCAGGCCGACTAGCGGGAGGGCCTACGAGCAGTACTTC
J: TRBJ2-1; size: .; V: TRBV11-3; D: .; CDR3: CASSLDGANEQFF; DNA: TGTGCCAGCAGCTTAGATGGGGCTAATGAGCAGTTCTTC
J: TRBJ2-1; size: .; V: TRBV6-6; D: TRBD2; CDR3: CASSRGGEQFF; DNA: TGTGCCAGCAGCCGGGGGGGTGAGCAGTTCTTC
J: TRBJ2-7; size: .; V: TRBV19; D: TRBD1; CDR3: CASSIVGGSASYEQYF; DNA: TGTGCCAGTAGTATAGTAGGGGGCTCAGCATCCTACGAGCAGTACTTC
J: TRBJ1-2; size: few; V: TRBV5-4; D: TRBD1; CDR3: CASSSGQGIYGYTF; DNA: TGTGCCAGCAGCTCCGGACAGGGCATCTATGGCTACACCTTC
J: TRBJ1-1; size: .; V: TRBV19; D: .; CDR3: CASSIRTEKAFF; DNA: TGTGCCAGTAGTATCAGGACAGAAAAAGCTTTCTTT
J: TRBJ1-3; size: once; V: TRBV5-1; D: .; CDR3: CASSLSSGASGNTIYF; DNA: TGCGCCAGCAGCTTGTCTTCCGGAGCCTCTGGAAACACCATATATTTT
J: TRBJ1-1; size: once; V: TRBV27; D: .; CDR3: CASHRVGSSEAFF; DNA: TGTGCCAGCCACAGGGTAGGGTCATCTGAAGCTTTCTTT
J: TRBJ2-7; size: .; V: TRBV28; D: TRBD1; CDR3: CASNPAGTVYEQYF; DNA: TGTGCCAGCAACCCGGCCGGGACAGTCTACGAGCAGTACTTC
J: TRBJ2-7; size: once; V: TRBV7-8; D: .; CDR3: CASSLTPTGYYEQYF; DNA: TGTGCCAGCAGCTTAACCCCGACAGGATACTACGAGCAGTACTTC
J: TRBJ1-2; size: .; V: TRBV11-2; D: TRBD1; CDR3: CASSLQGAGYTF; DNA: TGTGCCAGCAGCTTACAGGGGGCGGGCTACACCTTC
J: TRBJ2-7; size: once; V: TRBV30; D: TRBD2; CDR3: CAWSVVREIIEQYF; DNA: TGTGCCTGGAGTGTAGTGCGGGAGATAATCGAGCAGTACTTC
J: TRBJ2-2; size: .; V: TRBV4-1; D: TRBD2; CDR3: CASSHLGGLAGGPDTGELFF; DNA: TGCGCCAGCAGCCACCTCGGCGGACTAGCGGGAGGGCCTGACACCGGGGAGCTGTTTTTT
J: TRBJ2-5; size: .; V: TRBV29-1; D: TRBD1; CDR3: CSVEDPQPLRTGGYPYQETQYF; DNA: TGCAGCGTTGAAGACCCCCAACCTCTACGGACAGGGGGTTACCCGTACCAAGAGACCCAGTACTTC
J: TRBJ2-6; size: .; V: TRBV6-5; D: .; CDR3: CASSGKTAGANVLTF; DNA: TGTGCCAGCAGTGGTAAGACAGCTGGGGCCAACGTCCTGACTTTC
J: TRBJ1-2; size: few; V: TRBV4-2; D: .; CDR3: CASSQEQWNYGYTF; DNA: TGTGCCAGCAGCCAAGAACAGTGGAACTATGGCTACACCTTC
J: TRBJ2-2; size: .; V: TRBV5-1; D: TRBD2; CDR3: CASSPAGGSGELFF; DNA: TGCGCCAGCAGCCCGGCGGGAGGATCCGGGGAGCTGTTTTTT
J: TRBJ1-1; size: .; V: TRBV28; D: .; CDR3: CASSVQGRKAFF; DNA: TGTGCCAGCAGTGTCCAGGGGCGGAAGGCTTTCTTT
J: TRBJ2-1; size: .; V: TRBV28; D: .; CDR3: CASTKTADSYNEQFF; DNA: TGTGCCAGCACCAAAACCGCTGACAGCTACAATGAGCAGTTCTTC
J: TRBJ1-1; size: .; V: TRBV7-9; D: TRBD1; CDR3: CASSFGDRDRTEAFF; DNA: TGTGCCAGCAGCTTCGGGGACAGGGATCGAACTGAAGCTTTCTTT
J: TRBJ2-7; size: .; V: TRBV19; D: TRBD1; CDR3: CASSPIRTGNEQYF; DNA: TGTGCCAGTAGCCCGATTAGGACAGGGAACGAGCAGTACTTC
J: TRBJ1-1; size: .; V: TRBV28; D: .; CDR3: CASSLRSLNTEAFF; DNA: TGTGCCAGCAGTTTGCGGAGCTTGAACACTGAAGCTTTCTTT
J: TRBJ1-1; size: .; V: TRBV5-1; D: TRBD1; CDR3: CASSLAGTGGEVRITEAFF; DNA: TGCGCCAGCAGCTTGGCGGGGACAGGGGGCGAAGTGAGGATCACTGAAGCTTTCTTT
J: TRBJ2-3; size: .; V: TRBV28; D: .; CDR3: CASSFLSSTDTQYF; DNA: TGTGCCAGCAGTTTCTTGTCGAGCACAGATACGCAGTATTTT
J: TRBJ1-4; size: .; V: TRBV5-1; D: .; CDR3: CASSFGVGLNEKLFF; DNA: TGCGCCAGCAGTTTTGGAGTCGGACTTAATGAAAAACTGTTTTTT
J: TRBJ2-7; size: .; V: TRBV28; D: TRBD2; CDR3: CASSPRGAGETHEQYF; DNA: TGTGCCAGCAGCCCCCGGGGAGCGGGAGAGACCCACGAGCAGTACTTC
J: TRBJ2-1; size: .; V: TRBV2; D: .; CDR3: CASSEIVISSYNEQFF; DNA: TGTGCCAGCAGTGAAATAGTAATCTCCTCCTACAATGAGCAGTTCTTC
J: TRBJ1-4; size: .; V: TRBV18; D: TRBD1; CDR3: CASSLETGGTNEKLFF; DNA: TGTGCCAGCTCACTCGAGACAGGGGGAACTAATGAAAAACTGTTTTTT
J: TRBJ2-5; size: .; V: TRBV25-1; D: .; CDR3: CASSDGQWETQYF; DNA: TGTGCCAGCAGTGATGGACAGTGGGAGACCCAGTACTTC
J: TRBJ2-7; size: .; V: TRBV5-5; D: .; CDR3: CASSPRQGYEQYF; DNA: TGTGCCAGCAGCCCCCGACAAGGATACGAGCAGTACTTC
J: TRBJ2-1; size: .; V: TRBV4-1; D: .; CDR3: CASSQDSGAGNEQFF; DNA: TGCGCCAGCAGCCAAGATTCAGGGGCCGGCAATGAGCAGTTCTTC
J: TRBJ2-7; size: .; V: TRBV14; D: TRBD1; CDR3: CASSQPTGSPSYEQYF; DNA: TGTGCCAGCAGCCAACCGACAGGGAGCCCATCCTACGAGCAGTACTTC
J: TRBJ2-3; size: .; V: TRBV19; D: TRBD1; CDR3: CASSMGQGLTDTQYF; DNA: TGTGCCAGTAGTATGGGACAGGGCCTTACAGATACGCAGTATTTT
J: TRBJ2-3; size: .; V: TRBV4-1; D: TRBD2; CDR3: CASSSSKVSGDRTDTQYF; DNA: TGCGCCAGCAGCTCCTCGAAGGTTAGCGGGGACCGCACAGATACGCAGTATTTT
J: TRBJ1-1; size: once; V: TRBV27; D: .; CDR3: CASSWGPKGSNTEAFF; DNA: TGTGCCAGCAGTTGGGGGCCGAAAGGTTCTAACACTGAAGCTTTCTTT
J: TRBJ2-1; size: .; V: TRBV5-1; D: TRBD1; CDR3: CASSFSVQGAGEQFF; DNA: TGCGCCAGCAGCTTTAGTGTACAGGGGGCTGGGGAGCAGTTCTTC
J: TRBJ2-1; size: .; V: TRBV7-2; D: TRBD1; CDR3: CASSPRQGWEQFF; DNA: TGTGCCAGCAGCCCCAGACAGGGTTGGGAGCAGTTCTTC
J: TRBJ1-2; size: .; V: TRBV7-9; D: .; CDR3: CASTTGSPNYGYTF; DNA: TGTGCCAGCACAACAGGGTCCCCTAACTATGGCTACACCTTC
J: TRBJ2-7; size: .; V: TRBV5-3; D: TRBD1; CDR3: CARSFTGDEQYF; DNA: TGTGCCAGAAGCTTCACAGGGGACGAGCAGTACTTC
J: TRBJ2-5; size: .; V: TRBV19; D: .; CDR3: CASSTPGETQYF; DNA: TGTGCCAGTAGTACCCCCGGGGAGACCCAGTACTTC
J: TRBJ2-7; size: .; V: TRBV15; D: .; CDR3: CATSSSRGSYEQYF; DNA: TGTGCCACCAGCAGTTCGCGGGGTTCTTACGAGCAGTACTTC
J: TRBJ2-7; size: .; V: TRBV6-5; D: .; CDR3: CASSYSQIYEQYF; DNA: TGTGCCAGCAGTTACTCTCAGATTTACGAGCAGTACTTC